This record covers a single TCR beta chain. It has no known antigen specificity. Per-base qualities were not stored, and no clone one base away is much larger. This entry comes from a study of blood T cell repertoires in COVID-19 (dated by TCRdb to 2018 to 2021). With regard to the full study: Samples covering the acute and convalescent phases of COVID-19 were provided by collaborators in the United States, Italy and Spain. Samples came from the ongoing ImmuneRACE study (first 160 participants) plus 1,254 subjects from 6 global collaborators. The repertoires were released in a freely available public database intended as a resource for research on the immune response to SARS-CoV-2. A de-identified subject ID, COVID-19 status, age in years and sex were almost always included in the sample metadata. Where available, HLA class I and class II types were obtained from metadata supplied by the sample provider rather than from assay-based typing. The material from the prospective study consisted of cDNA or gDNA derived from T cells, B-cell-depleted T cells, or PBMCs. Deeply sampled blood TCRbeta repertoires from subjects exposed to, actively infected with, or recovered from COVID-19 were included in the dataset. What the research found in general, with its limitations: Clinical and demographic metadata were provided uncurated, with the amount varying by source and participant.

The immunoSEQ Assay, a bias-controlled multiplex PCR, was used to amplify TCRbeta CDR3 regions from genomic DNA. As for how the authors treated the data: The number of nucleated cells in each sample was estimated from the amplification of reference gene primers within the assay. To quantify the absolute abundance of each unique TCRbeta CDR3 rearrangement, sequence reads were collapsed and filtered. For each sample, productive Simpson clonality was calculated as the square root of Simpson's diversity index over productive rearrangements. As stored in TCRdb, this immuneACCESS dataset retains in-frame rearrangements with V and J assigned. A fraction of the clones does not appear; measured against another copy, unresolved V genes explain less than half of the discrepancy, and the remainder lacks a known reason. D and trimming were read from the DNA, whereas the V and J calls and clone size are those reported in that table. This sample holds 150,000 to 200,000 clones; roughly 73% were observed only once. Approximately 2.6% of the sample is in the top ten clones.

From cysteine to phenylalanine, the CDR3 is 14 amino acids long. Only the CDR3 DNA is retained, 42 bases long and in frame from the first base. Based on the germline V gene, the CDR1 and CDR2 sequences are ENHRY and SYGVKD. The trim is 2 bases for V and 4 bases for J, with a gap of 8 bases between the germline ends. The collaborating institutions used their own protocols to collect whole blood in K2EDTA tubes. For TCRbeta analysis, collaborators shipped samples in one of three forms: frozen whole blood, isolated PBMCs, or DNA extracted from either of those sample types. The chain employs TRBV10-3 and TRBJ2-2; the D segment could be TRBD1, given 6 matching bases. The TCR was taken from a man in his 70s with acute or convalescent COVID-19. The sequenced sample was peripheral blood. The CDR3 reads CAISETGTTGELFF. The base sequence is TGTGCCATCAGTGAGACAGGGACCACCGGGGAGCTGTTTTTT.